The next 12 T cell receptor beta chains were all read from a single sample in a study of T cells in Graves' hyperthyroidism and ophthalmopathy. What was amplified from RNA transcripts were TCR beta CDR3 regions. The primer set for the first-round RT-PCR of the TCR CDR3 was HTBI. TCRdb re-called the multiplex PCR reads through MiXCR, storing one row per CDR3 protein. The data show approximately 370,000 distinct CDR3 sequences, approximately 18% seen once. The sequencing input was blood. The receptors shown here come from a woman in her twenties or thirties with Graves' hyperthyroidism that later progressed to Graves' ophthalmopathy.

This chain links TRBV7-3 with TRBJ2-2; 8 nucleotides line up with TRBD1. This CDR3 comprises 15 residues. Germline V gives CDR1 SGHTA, CDR2 FQGTGA. The V and J ends lost 4 bases and 4 bases, in that order; junction bases with no gene match: 5. The CDR3 bases are TGTGCCAGCAGCTCCAGGACAGGGACCACCGGGGAGCTGTTTTTT. Protein product: CASSSRTGTTGELFF.

This clonotype was observed a handful of times. The chain carries TRBV7-9 and TRBJ2-3, with D hard to call. From germline, CDR1 is SEHNR and CDR2 FQNEAQ (reference sequence). The CDR3 consists of 13 residues. The V gene lost 2 bases and the J gene lost 6 bases, with 9 bases spanning the gap. CDR3 loop: CASSLMMGDTQYF. Written as DNA, the CDR3 is TGTGCCAGCAGCTTAATGATGGGGGATACGCAGTATTTT.

This clonotype has a count of ten or more. The rearrangement links TRBV6-5 to TRBJ1-3; TRBD1 is a possible D gene (6 bases). Trimming pared 1 base from V and 7 bases from J, leaving 14 bases between. Germline V CDR1 and CDR2: MNHEY, SVGAGI. The length of the CDR3 is 15 residues. The CDR3 region is CASSYWDNGGNTIYF. In DNA form, the CDR3 reads TGTGCCAGCAGTTACTGGGACAATGGTGGCAACACCATATATTTT.

This clonotype came up many times. V and J are TRBV27 and TRBJ2-7, with D tentatively TRBD1 or TRBD2 (6 bases each). Per the germline V gene, CDR1 is MNHEY and CDR2 is SMNVEV (reference sequence). The CDR3 length is 14 residues. V was shortened by 6 bases and J by 2 bases, with 14 bases between the two germline ends. The CDR3 reads CASSLLGGPYEQYF. CDR3 DNA: TGTGCCAGCAGCTTACTGGGGGGCCCCTACGAGCAGTACTTC.

The gene calls are TRBV2 and TRBJ2-3; TRBD2 matches 14 bases. This CDR3 has 17 residues. The trim removed 6 bases at V and 8 bases at J, leaving 13 bases unmatched. Germline CDR1 and CDR2: SNHLY and FYNNEI. The CDR3 nucleotides are TGTGCCAGCAGCGACAAGGGACTAGCGGGAGTCGGGGGTACGCAGTATTTT. Encoded protein: CASSDKGLAGVGGTQYF.

In this sample, this clonotype turned up a few times. The chain links TRBV7-2 to TRBJ2-5; 10 bases are shared with TRBD1. Germline trimming cut 6 bases from V and 5 bases from J; bases unmatched to any gene: 9. Germline lookup yields CDR1 SGHTA and CDR2 FQGNSA. The CDR3 runs to 15 residues. In DNA, the CDR3 is TGTGCCAGCAGACCTGCGACAGGGGGCGGGGAGACCCAGTACTTC. Its protein is CASRPATGGGETQYF.

This clonotype was counted at least ten times. The rearrangement links TRBV6-1 to TRBJ2-3; 12 bases agree with TRBD2. Trimming cost V 11 bases and J 7 bases; bases outside gene matches: 7. The V gene's germline CDR1 is MNHNS and CDR2 SASEGT. This CDR3 region has 13 residues. The CDR3 DNA sequence: TGTGCCGGAAAGACTAGCGGGAGACATACGCAGTATTTT. This gives the protein CAGKTSGRHTQYF.

In this sample, this clonotype turned up many times. The chain combines TRBV28 with TRBJ2-1, with 8 bases identical to TRBD2. The CDR3 covers 17 residues. The V gene end was trimmed by 7 bases and the J gene end by 7 bases; junction bases not matched to a gene: 18. Germline CDR1 MDHEN, CDR2 SYDVKM. CDR3 protein: CASINTDGGAFGNEQFF. The CDR3 coding sequence is TGTGCCAGCATTAATACCGACGGGGGGGCCTTTGGGAATGAGCAGTTCTTC. Variable domain in full (rest from reference TRBV28 and TRBJ2-1): DVKVTQSSRYLVKRTGEKVFLECVQDMDHENMFWYRQDPGLGLRLIYFSYDVKMKEKGDIPEGYSVSREKKERFSLILESASTNQTSMYLCASINTDGGAFGNEQFFGPGTRLTVL.

This clonotype was picked up a small number of times. V is TRBV18 and J is TRBJ2-1, with D possibly matching TRBD1 (6 bases). The germline CDR1 and CDR2 sequences are KGHSH and LQKENI. The CDR3 runs to 16 residues. With 3 bases removed from V and 8 bases from J, the gap between germline ends came to 20 bases. CDR3 protein: CASSPSYISDRHEQFF. In nucleotides, the CDR3 is TGTGCCAGCTCACCCTCCTATATATCCGACAGGCATGAGCAGTTCTTC.

The chain carries TRBV7-8 and TRBJ2-6; D gene ambiguous. The ends were cut back, 7 bases at V and 0 bases at J, with 13 bases in the middle. The CDR3 is 16 residues long. Germline assignment: CDR1 SGHVS and CDR2 FQNEAQ. The CDR3 nucleotides are TGTGCCAGCACTCAAATGGGGAACTCTGGGGCCAACGTCCTGACTTTC. Residues: CASTQMGNSGANVLTF. Full variable domain (rest looked up from reference TRBV7-8 and TRBJ2-6): GAGVSQSPRYKVAKRGQDVALRCDPISGHVSLFWYQQALGQGPEFLTYFQNEAQLDKSGLPSDRFFAERPEGSVSTLKIQRTQQEDSAVYLCASTQMGNSGANVLTFGAGSRLTVL.

To note about this clonotype: This may be a read error, as it is one base from a much larger clone. This chain connects TRBV14 to TRBJ2-7; D perhaps matches TRBD2 (5 bases). The CDR3 is 16 amino acids. Germline values: CDR1 SGHDN, CDR2 FVKESK. This CDR3 is CASSHGEVRLGYEQCF. The CDR3 DNA reads TGTGCCAGCAGCCACGGGGAAGTCAGGCTTGGCTACGAGCAGTGCTTC.

The chain links TRBV20-1 to TRBJ2-7; possibly TRBD1 for D (6 bases). This CDR3 region has 13 residues. V was trimmed by 6 bases and J by 0 bases, leaving 12 bases between them. Germline lookup yields CDR1 DFQATT and CDR2 SNEGSKA (reference sequence). The CDR3 here is CSAPDRNSYEQYF. Written as DNA, the CDR3 is TGCAGTGCCCCTGACAGGAACTCCTACGAGCAGTACTTC.